This TCR beta chain originates from a study of blood T cell repertoires in COVID-19. The CDR3 is 20 residues long. V shed 0 bases and J 3 bases; nucleotides not matched to a gene: 17. CDR1 and CDR2 (germline): MNHEY, SVGEGT. Assay: immunoSEQ multiplex PCR; the TCRdb copy retains only in-frame clones and omits some. The data show 250,000 to 350,000 clones, 86% seen once. Seattle cases were enrolled at active infection and followed longitudinally. Sequenced material: peripheral blood. The chain uses TRBV6-2 or TRBV6-3 and TRBJ2-7; 10 bases line up with TRBD1. The clonotype was recovered from a woman aged 70-85 years with COVID-19, enrolled during active disease. The CDR3 region is CASSYSTGQGRSLVDYEQYF. The CDR3 DNA sequence: TGTGCCAGCAGTTACTCGACGGGACAGGGGAGAAGTTTAGTCGACTACGAGCAGTACTTC.